There are a few counts of the clone carrying this TCR beta chain. Antigen specificity is unknown. The entirety of the isolated RNA underwent reverse transcription, so expressed TCRB transcripts were sequenced. Method: immunoSEQ multiplex PCR; TCRdb's copy keeps in-frame clones and lacks some. The sample includes approximately 600,000 clones, 9.5% to 15% of them seen just once. The V end was cut by 2 bases, the J end by 6 bases, with 14 bases between. This CDR3 contains 14 residues. Looked up from germline, CDR1 is SGHNT and CDR2 is YYREEE (reference sequence). The sample is drawn from a study of beta chain features in type 1 diabetes. Overall study context: Researchers looked at roughly 110 million sorted cells across all samples.

Study results and limitations: TCRB CDR3s were moderately but significantly shorter in Type 1 diabetes patients in all four CD4+ subsets.

The source material was naive CD4+ T cells from blood. The sequence came from a man between 25 and 39 years old with type 1 diabetes. The V call is TRBV5-4, the J call TRBJ1-2; no clear D. The DNA of the CDR3 is TGTGCCAGCAGCTTACTCCGTGGAGGTGATGGCTACACCTTC. Translation: CASSLLRGGDGYTF.